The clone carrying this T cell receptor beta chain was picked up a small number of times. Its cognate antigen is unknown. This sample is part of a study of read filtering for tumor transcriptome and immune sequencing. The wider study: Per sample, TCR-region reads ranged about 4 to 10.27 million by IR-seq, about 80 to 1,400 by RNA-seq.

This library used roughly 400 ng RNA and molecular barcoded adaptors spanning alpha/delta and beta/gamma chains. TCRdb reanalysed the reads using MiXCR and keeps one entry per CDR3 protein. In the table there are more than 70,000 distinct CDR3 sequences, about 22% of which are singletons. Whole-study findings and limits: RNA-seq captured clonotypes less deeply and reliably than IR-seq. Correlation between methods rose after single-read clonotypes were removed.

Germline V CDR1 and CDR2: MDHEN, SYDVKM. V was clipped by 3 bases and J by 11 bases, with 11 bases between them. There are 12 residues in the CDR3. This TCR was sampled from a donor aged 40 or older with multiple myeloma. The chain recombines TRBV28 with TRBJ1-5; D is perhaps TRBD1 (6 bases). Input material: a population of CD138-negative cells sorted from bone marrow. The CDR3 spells CASSLGQGSQHF. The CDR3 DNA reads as TGTGCCAGCAGTTTGGGTCAGGGGTCCCAGCATTTT. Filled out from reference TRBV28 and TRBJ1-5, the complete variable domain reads DVKVTQSSRYLVKRTGEKVFLECVQDMDHENMFWYRQDPGLGLRLIYFSYDVKMKEKGDIPEGYSVSREKKERFSLILESASTNQTSMYLCASSLGQGSQHFGDGTRLSIL.